This is a list of T cell receptor beta chains from one sample in a study of T-cell reconstitution after alpha-beta-depleted transplantation in children. TCRdb passed the PCR reads through MiXCR, listing each CDR3 protein once. The sample contains some 350,000 distinct CDR3 sequences, approximately 10% of which appear only once. The specimen was PBMCs from the stem cell graft donor, collected from the stem cell graft. All receptors derive from a human donor who donated a stem cell graft to a child with acute lymphoblastic leukemia. Each CDR3 is given with its conserved first and last residue. A D gene is named only where the DNA matches it firmly. Rows may omit the clone size; those that give it use once, few, many or a size class.

V: TRBV12-3/TRBV12-4; J: TRBJ2-7; D: .; size: .; DNA: TGTGCCAGCAGTTTATCCTCAGGGAGCCACGAGCAGTACTTC; CDR3: CASSLSSGSHEQYF
V: TRBV7-8; J: TRBJ1-4; D: .; size: few; DNA: TGTGCCAGCAGCTTCGACGAAAAACTGTTTTTT; CDR3: CASSFDEKLFF
V: TRBV5-5; J: TRBJ2-3; D: TRBD2; size: .; DNA: TGTGCCAGCAGCCGAGCGGGGGGAAGCACAGATACGCAGTATTTT; CDR3: CASSRAGGSTDTQYF
V: TRBV6-1; J: TRBJ2-2; D: .; size: few; DNA: TGTGCCAGCAGTGATCTGCAGAACACCGGGGAGCTGTTTTTT; CDR3: CASSDLQNTGELFF
V: TRBV7-3; J: TRBJ1-1; D: .; size: few; DNA: TGTGCCAGCAGAAACTTGCCCGACACTGAAGCTTTCTTT; CDR3: CASRNLPDTEAFF
V: TRBV27; J: TRBJ2-7; D: TRBD2; size: .; DNA: TGTGCCAGCGGAGTGTTCGCGGGAGGGGTCTACGAGCAGTACTTC; CDR3: CASGVFAGGVYEQYF
V: TRBV2; J: TRBJ2-1; D: .; size: .; DNA: TGTGCCAGCAGTAGAGTAGCCGGGGGTGGTGAGCAGTTCTTC; CDR3: CASSRVAGGGEQFF
V: TRBV27; J: TRBJ2-1; D: TRBD2; size: .; DNA: TGTGCCAGCAGTTTAAACCGGGGTAGCGGGAGTAATGAGCAGTTCTTC; CDR3: CASSLNRGSGSNEQFF
V: TRBV4-1; J: TRBJ2-2; D: .; size: .; DNA: TGCGCCAGCAGCCAAGATCGATTTGGCACCGGGGAGCTGTTTTTT; CDR3: CASSQDRFGTGELFF
V: TRBV4-2; J: TRBJ2-3; D: .; size: .; DNA: TGTGCCAGCAGCCAAGATCCCTCCACTAGACAGTTTGCAGATACGCAGTATTTT; CDR3: CASSQDPSTRQFADTQYF
V: TRBV7-9; J: TRBJ2-3; D: TRBD2; size: .; DNA: TGTGCCAGCAGCACTGGGACTAGCGGGACAGATACGCAGTATTTT; CDR3: CASSTGTSGTDTQYF
V: TRBV4-1; J: TRBJ2-7; D: TRBD2; size: few; DNA: TGCGCCAGCAGCCAGGGAACTAGCGGGGGGGTCTACGAGCAGTACTTC; CDR3: CASSQGTSGGVYEQYF
V: TRBV4-3; J: TRBJ2-1; D: TRBD2; size: .; DNA: TGCGCCAGCAGCCGGGACTTAGCGGGAGGTTCCTACAATGAGCAGTTCTTC; CDR3: CASSRDLAGGSYNEQFF
V: TRBV28; J: TRBJ1-6; D: TRBD1; size: .; DNA: TGTGCCAGCAGCCCACTCCCGGGACAGGGGTATAATTCACCCCTCCACTTT; CDR3: CASSPLPGQGYNSPLHF
V: TRBV28; J: TRBJ1-6; D: .; size: few; DNA: TGTGCCAGCAGTTATCAGGGTTTTACTAATTCACCCCTCCACTTT; CDR3: CASSYQGFTNSPLHF
V: TRBV10-1; J: TRBJ2-1; D: .; size: .; DNA: TGCGCCAGCAGTGAGTCTAGTTTCGGCAGTTACAATGAGCAGTTCTTC; CDR3: CASSESSFGSYNEQFF
V: TRBV14; J: TRBJ2-3; D: .; size: few; DNA: TGTGCCAGCAGCCAAGTGGGGGGCTGGGATACGCAGTATTTT; CDR3: CASSQVGGWDTQYF
V: TRBV7-9; J: TRBJ1-3; D: .; size: few; DNA: TGTGCCAGCAGCAATAGAGCGTCTGGAAACACCATATATTTT; CDR3: CASSNRASGNTIYF
V: TRBV18; J: TRBJ1-1; D: .; size: .; DNA: TGTGCCAGCTCGTTAACTTCAGGGGTCGCTTTCTTT; CDR3: CASSLTSGVAFF
V: TRBV12-3/TRBV12-4; J: TRBJ1-2; D: TRBD1; size: many; DNA: TGTGCCAGCAGTTTAGTCCCAGGGGGCATTGACTATGGCTACACCTTC; CDR3: CASSLVPGGIDYGYTF
V: TRBV27; J: TRBJ2-5; D: .; size: many; DNA: TGTGCCAGCAGTTTAAGGGGCCCCCAAGAGACCCAGTACTTC; CDR3: CASSLRGPQETQYF
V: TRBV11-3; J: TRBJ2-1; D: .; size: few; DNA: TGTGCCAGCAGTATGGACAGTTACCACAATGAGCAGTTCTTC; CDR3: CASSMDSYHNEQFF
V: TRBV5-1; J: TRBJ2-7; D: TRBD2; size: few; DNA: TGCGCCAGCAGCTGGGGAGCGGGAGCGTCCTACGAGCAGTACTTC; CDR3: CASSWGAGASYEQYF
V: TRBV5-1; J: TRBJ2-5; D: TRBD2; size: few; DNA: TGCGCCAGCAGCTCGCTAGCGGACCAAGAGACCCAGTACTTC; CDR3: CASSSLADQETQYF
V: TRBV7-8; J: TRBJ1-1; D: .; size: many; DNA: TGTGCCAGCAGCGTCAACAGGGAAGTGAACACTGAAGCTTTCTTT; CDR3: CASSVNREVNTEAFF
V: TRBV5-1; J: TRBJ2-2; D: TRBD2; size: few; DNA: TGCGCCAGCAGCTTGTCTCCTAGCGGGATCGTTAACACCGGGGAGCTGTTTTTT; CDR3: CASSLSPSGIVNTGELFF
V: TRBV5-5; J: TRBJ2-7; D: TRBD1; size: .; DNA: TGTGCCAGCAGCCGAGAGGACAGGGCGTATTACGAGCAGTACTTC; CDR3: CASSREDRAYYEQYF
V: TRBV25-1; J: TRBJ2-7; D: TRBD1; size: few; DNA: TGTGCCAGCCGAGCCGGGACAGGGCCCCACGAGCAGTACTTC; CDR3: CASRAGTGPHEQYF
V: TRBV7-9; J: TRBJ2-7; D: .; size: .; DNA: TGTGCCAGCAGCGTGCCCACGTTCGAGCAGTACTTC; CDR3: CASSVPTFEQYF
V: TRBV4-3; J: TRBJ2-7; D: .; size: once; DNA: TGCGCCAGCAGCCAAGATTCTGGCAGCACCTACGAGCAGTACTTC; CDR3: CASSQDSGSTYEQYF
V: TRBV12-3/TRBV12-4; J: TRBJ2-3; D: .; size: many; DNA: TGTGCCAGCAGTTCCGGGAGCTGGTTTAACAGCACAGATACGCAGTATTTT; CDR3: CASSSGSWFNSTDTQYF
V: TRBV5-1; J: TRBJ1-3; D: TRBD1; size: .; DNA: TGCGCCAGCAGCTTGGCCGGGACAGCCTCTGGAAACACCATATATTTT; CDR3: CASSLAGTASGNTIYF
V: TRBV11-2; J: TRBJ2-2; D: TRBD1; size: few; DNA: TGTGCCAGCAGCTACAGGGGGGTAGCGGACTACACCGGGGAGCTGTTTTTT; CDR3: CASSYRGVADYTGELFF
V: TRBV7-2; J: TRBJ2-1; D: .; size: few; DNA: TGTGCCAGCAGTAAGAGCTTCTTGAGCTCCTACAATGAGCAGTTCTTC; CDR3: CASSKSFLSSYNEQFF
V: TRBV5-1; J: TRBJ2-1; D: .; size: few; DNA: TGCGCCAGCAGCTTGGGGCCCCATGAGCAGTTCTTC; CDR3: CASSLGPHEQFF
V: TRBV4-3; J: TRBJ2-6; D: TRBD1; size: few; DNA: TGCGCCAGCAGCCGGGACAGGGTAAAAGCCAACGTCCTGACTTTC; CDR3: CASSRDRVKANVLTF
V: TRBV20-1; J: TRBJ2-7; D: TRBD2; size: few; DNA: TGCAGTGCTAGAGATCCACAACTAGCGGGAGGGGGGGAGCAGTACTTC; CDR3: CSARDPQLAGGGEQYF
V: TRBV3-1; J: TRBJ1-2; D: .; size: few; DNA: TGTGCCAGCAGCCAAGTGCGGGGTATCCGCCATCGCTACACCTTC; CDR3: CASSQVRGIRHRYTF
V: TRBV5-1; J: TRBJ2-5; D: TRBD2; size: .; DNA: TGCGCCAGCAGCTCCGGGACTAGTCCCTCGGGGGAGACCCAGTACTTC; CDR3: CASSSGTSPSGETQYF
V: TRBV4-1; J: TRBJ2-3; D: TRBD1; size: few; DNA: TGCGCCAGCAGCCAAGCTGCGGGACAGGGAGTGTCAGATACGCAGTATTTT; CDR3: CASSQAAGQGVSDTQYF
V: TRBV27; J: TRBJ2-5; D: TRBD2; size: few; DNA: TGTGCCAGCAGTTTATCGGGGGGGGAGACCCAGTACTTC; CDR3: CASSLSGGETQYF